These 23 T cell receptor beta chains share one sample of origin, sequenced in a study of T cell repertoires in cytomegalovirus infection. Each CDR3 protein is one row after TCRdb ran MiXCR on the reads. Seen here are 400,000 to 600,000 distinct CDR3 sequences, more than 40% observed once, and the top ten hold about 41%. Antigens for these TCRs are unknown. Source: cultured PBMCs, taken from culture after CMV antigen stimulation. The receptors derive from a human donor in good health (CMV status not recorded). Some clones in this sample may be carry-over from other donors' samples.

In this sample, this clonotype turned up a few times. V is TRBV7-2 and J is TRBJ2-7, with 9 bases aligning to TRBD2. Germline V lookup: CDR1 SGHTA, CDR2 FQGNSA. The CDR3 sequence is 17 residues long. V shed 1 base and J 4 bases; nucleotides not matched to a gene: 11. The CDR3 bases are TGTGCCAGCAGCTTAGTGCCATCCGGGACTAGCAAGTACGAGCAGTACTTC. Translated, it gives CASSLVPSGTSKYEQYF.

This clonotype was detected a few times. This rearrangement joins TRBV7-2 to TRBJ2-5, with D possibly TRBD2 on 5 matching bases. The CDR3 is made up of 14 amino acids. V lost 5 bases and J 3 bases, leaving 13 bases between the germline ends. Per germline, CDR1 SGHTA and CDR2 FQGNSA. CDR3 sequence (DNA): TGTGCCAGCAGCCCGAGCGGAACAGAAGAGACCCAGTACTTC. It encodes CASSPSGTEETQYF.

The V gene is TRBV12-3 or TRBV12-4, the J gene TRBJ1-5; D gene uncertain. Trimming shortened V by 5 bases and J by 3 bases, and 8 bases separated the two germline ends. This CDR3 comprises 13 residues. In DNA, the CDR3 is TGTGCCAGCAGTCCCGGGCACAATCAGCCCCAGCATTTT. Its protein is CASSPGHNQPQHF.

This chain links TRBV6-6 with TRBJ2-1, with TRBD2 identical over 7 bases. Germline loops: CDR1 MNHNY, CDR2 SVGAGI (reference sequence). CDR3 length: 15 residues. J was trimmed by 5 bases and V by 0 bases; bases with no gene match: 4. The CDR3 DNA reads as TGTGCCAGCAGTTACTCGTGGGGAGGGAACAATGAGCAGTTCTTC. It codes for CASSYSWGGNNEQFF.

The chain employs TRBV7-2 and TRBJ2-2; no definite D call. There are 15 residues in the CDR3. Looked up from germline, CDR1 is SGHTA and CDR2 is FQGNSA. V was pared by 4 bases and J by 3 bases, with 12 bases between. CDR3: CASSYTWTHTGELFF. CDR3 nucleotide sequence: TGTGCCAGCAGCTATACCTGGACCCACACCGGGGAGCTGTTTTTT.

This clonotype was recorded only once. The V gene is TRBV20-1, the J gene TRBJ1-2; D is ambiguous. V lost 0 bases and J 2 bases, leaving 10 bases between the germline ends. The CDR3 consists of 14 residues. Looked up from germline, CDR1 is DFQATT and CDR2 is SNEGSKA (reference sequence). The CDR3 DNA reads TGCAGTGCTAGAGATTTATGGAGGAACTATGGCTACACCTTC. Translation gives CSARDLWRNYGYTF.

This clonotype was seen more than once but under ten times. This rearrangement joins TRBV27 to TRBJ2-7; 11 nucleotides line up with TRBD2. Trimming at V came to 6 bases and at J to 3 bases, leaving 10 bases not matched to a gene. The CDR3 extends over 16 amino acids. Germline-derived CDR1 and CDR2 are MNHEY and SMNVEV (reference sequence). The DNA of the CDR3 is TGTGCCAGCAGGGGTACTAGCGGGAGATTCGGCTACGAGCAGTACTTC. The encoded protein is CASRGTSGRFGYEQYF.

There are a few counts of this clonotype. V gene TRBV4-3 combines with J gene TRBJ1-2; 9 bases are shared with TRBD1. J was trimmed by 5 bases and V by 0 bases; bases with no gene match: 16. The germline CDR1 and CDR2 sequences are LGHNA and YSLEER. This CDR3 contains 19 residues. CDR3 region: CASSQDRSGQGAQYYGYTF. The CDR3 nucleotides are TGCGCCAGCAGCCAAGATCGTTCGGGACAGGGTGCCCAGTATTATGGCTACACCTTC.

The gene calls are TRBV18 and TRBJ1-2, with no clear D. Between the trimmed V and J ends, which lost 3 bases and 8 bases, there was a span of 16 bases. CDR1 is KGHSH and CDR2 is LQKENI in the germline V gene. This CDR3 is 14 amino acids long. The CDR3 coding sequence is TGTGCCAGCTCACCCGCGGTGGACCAGAAAGGCTACACCTTC. Translated: CASSPAVDQKGYTF. The variable domain in full, with the rest retrieved from reference TRBV18 and TRBJ1-2, is NAGVMQNPRHLVRRRGQEARLRCSPMKGHSHVYWYRQLPEEGLKFMVYLQKENIIDESGMPKERFSAEFPKEGPSILRIQQVVRGDSAAYFCASSPAVDQKGYTFGSGTRLTVV.

The chain carries TRBV20-1 and TRBJ1-5; no reliable D call. Germline V gene data show CDR1 as DFQATT and CDR2 as SNEGSKA (reference sequence). The CDR3 has 15 amino acids. The V end lost 6 bases, the J end lost 7 bases, and 22 bases lay between the germline ends. The DNA for the CDR3 is TGCAGTGCCCCCCGACCGCCCGGAGGAGAGCAGCCCCAGCATTTT. This translates into CSAPRPPGGEQPQHF.

The rearrangement joins TRBV11-2 to TRBJ1-3; D gene uncertain. Trimming pared 2 bases from V and 3 bases from J, leaving 8 bases between. The V gene's germline CDR1 is SGHAT and CDR2 FQNNGV. This CDR3 region has 14 residues. CDR3 protein: CASSLFARGNTIYF. The CDR3 region has the DNA TGTGCCAGCAGCTTATTCGCACGTGGAAACACCATATATTTT.

This clonotype was recorded a few times. The V call is TRBV7-2, the J call TRBJ2-1, with no clear D. The CDR3 length is 12 residues. From germline, CDR1 is SGHTA and CDR2 FQGNSA. Trimming stripped 5 bases from V and 8 bases from J, with 10 bases between. The CDR3 loop reads CASSPLRDEQFF. The CDR3 bases are TGTGCCAGCAGCCCTCTCCGGGATGAGCAGTTCTTC.

This CDR3 is CASSLGGTGGAGTDTQYF. The CDR3 DNA reads TGTGCCAGCAGCTTAGGGGGGACAGGGGGCGCTGGCACAGATACGCAGTATTTT. The chain has TRBV11-3 and TRBJ2-3; 12 bases align to TRBD1. Germline CDR1 reads SGHNT; CDR2 reads YENEEA. Trimming removed 1 base from V and 1 base from J; junction bases left unmatched: 6. The CDR3 has 18 amino acids.

The chain joins TRBV7-2 to TRBJ1-5, with D possibly TRBD1 on 5 matching bases. This CDR3 has 15 amino acids. V lost 3 bases to trimming and J lost 9 bases, with 18 bases between them. Germline CDR1 is SGHTA and CDR2 is FQGNSA. CDR3 amino acids: CASSFGTDLLRPQHF. Here the CDR3 DNA reads TGTGCCAGCAGCTTCGGGACTGACCTCCTACGGCCCCAGCATTTT.

The chain recombines TRBV5-1 with TRBJ2-1; 9 positions match TRBD1. The J segment lost 4 bases and the V segment lost 4 bases, leaving 6 bases of the junction unmatched. CDR1 and CDR2 (germline): SGHRS, YFSETQ. This CDR3 region has 15 residues. CDR3 DNA: TGCGCCAGCAGCCAAACAGGGGGCGATTACAATGAGCAGTTCTTC. It codes for CASSQTGGDYNEQFF.

The chain has TRBV12-3 or TRBV12-4 and TRBJ2-5; 7 nucleotides match TRBD2. There are 15 residues in the CDR3. V shed 0 bases, J shed 7 bases, and the junction held 8 bases outside the gene matches. CDR3: CASSLAWGGAGTQYF. CDR3 sequence (DNA): TGTGCCAGCAGTTTAGCGTGGGGAGGGGCGGGGACCCAGTACTTC.

J is TRBJ1-2 and V is TRBV7-6, with TRBD1 matching over 9 bases. The CDR3 has 14 residues. V lost 5 bases, J lost 2 bases, and 3 bases stayed unmatched. Germline V lookup: CDR1 SGHVS, CDR2 FNYEAQ. The CDR3 nucleotides are TGTGCCAGCAGCGCAGGGACAGGGAACTATGGCTACACCTTC. Residues: CASSAGTGNYGYTF.

There are many counts of this clonotype. The chain couples TRBV7-2 to TRBJ2-7; D is unresolved. CDR1 is SGHTA, CDR2 FQGNSA, per germline. The ends were cut back, 0 bases at V and 2 bases at J, with 5 bases in the middle. The CDR3 length is 13 residues. Here the CDR3 reads CASSLASPYEQYF. CDR3 in DNA: TGTGCCAGCAGCTTAGCCAGCCCCTACGAGCAGTACTTC.

This clonotype has more than one count but fewer than ten. The junction departs from the called germline gene at one end, perhaps through a read error. The gene calls are TRBV6-1 and TRBJ2-1, with no clear D. This CDR3 is 11 amino acids long. CDR1 MNHNS and CDR2 SASEGT come from the germline V gene. CDR3 residues: CASSESERSSF. The CDR3 DNA reads TGTGCCAGCAGTGAATCCGAAAGGTCCAGCTTC.

The gene calls are TRBV7-2 and TRBJ2-1, with 8 bases fitting TRBD2. This CDR3 is 13 amino acids long. Germline CDR1 reads SGHTA; CDR2 reads FQGNSA. With 7 bases clipped from V and 8 bases from J, the junction kept 7 bases outside the gene matches. The chain's CDR3 is CASTSGSGDEQFF. The CDR3 nucleotides read TGTGCCAGCACTAGCGGGTCGGGGGATGAGCAGTTCTTC.

This clonotype was observed a handful of times. The CDR3, as DNA: TGCGCCAGCAGTGATGGGACAGATCTGAACACTGAAGCTTTCTTT. Amino acid sequence: CASSDGTDLNTEAFF. This chain links TRBV10-2 with TRBJ1-1, with TRBD1 matching over 7 bases. Germline assignment: CDR1 WSHSY and CDR2 SAAADI. This CDR3 is built from 15 residues. V was clipped by 3 bases and J by 0 bases; unmatched bases: 4.

This clonotype appeared once. The chain couples TRBV19 to TRBJ2-2, with 9 bases that match TRBD1. Germline V gene data show CDR1 as LNHDA and CDR2 as SQIVND (reference sequence). The CDR3 sequence is 17 residues long. J gave up 6 bases and V 3 bases, and 11 bases lay outside the gene matches. This CDR3 is CASSIPPGQGGPGELFF. CDR3 nucleotide sequence: TGTGCCAGTAGTATCCCCCCGGGACAGGGTGGTCCCGGGGAGCTGTTTTTT.

The V and J genes are TRBV11-2 and TRBJ2-5, with D perhaps TRBD1 (6 bases). This CDR3 is built from 14 residues. The V and J ends lost 4 bases and 7 bases respectively, with 16 bases between them. Per the germline V gene, CDR1 is SGHAT and CDR2 is FQNNGV. CDR3 residues: CASSSPTGAMTQYF. The CDR3, as DNA: TGTGCCAGCAGCTCCCCGACAGGCGCGATGACCCAGTACTTC.